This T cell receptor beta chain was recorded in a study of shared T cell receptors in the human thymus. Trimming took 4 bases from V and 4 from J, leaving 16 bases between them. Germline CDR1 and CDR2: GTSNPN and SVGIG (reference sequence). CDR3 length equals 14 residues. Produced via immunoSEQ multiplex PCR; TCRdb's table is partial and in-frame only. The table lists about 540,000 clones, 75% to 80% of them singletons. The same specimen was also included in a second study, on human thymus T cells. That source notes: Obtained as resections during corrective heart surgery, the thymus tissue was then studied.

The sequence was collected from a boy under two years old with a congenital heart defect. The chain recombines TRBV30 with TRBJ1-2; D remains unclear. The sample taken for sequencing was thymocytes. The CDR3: CAWTWASSGYGYTF. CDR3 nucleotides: TGTGCCTGGACCTGGGCGTCATCCGGCTATGGCTACACCTTC.